This passage covers 21 T cell receptor beta chains from one sample sequenced in a study of blood T cell repertoires in COVID-19 (TCRdb year 2020). The library was built by means of the immunoSEQ multiplex PCR assay. This is the immuneACCESS table as TCRdb keeps it, with only in-frame sequences that have V and J called. A part of the clones is gone; compared with another copy, unresolved V genes explain less than half, and the rest is unexplained. The sample table records 300,000 to 350,000 clones; around 87% of these occur just once. The ten biggest clones cover about 6% of the sample. Material: peripheral blood. These receptors came from a woman aged 50 to 60 with COVID-19, enrolled during active disease.

This sequence joins TRBV24-1 and TRBJ1-4, with 8 nucleotides matching TRBD1. The CDR3 is made up of 11 amino acids. The germline CDR1 and CDR2 sequences are KGHDR and SFDVKD. CDR3 DNA sequence: TGTGAGACAGGGGCGTCTGAAAAACTGTTTTTT. Translation: CETGASEKLFF.

The chain combines TRBV7-8 with TRBJ1-1, with 7 bases identical to TRBD1. Per germline, CDR1 SGHVS and CDR2 FQNEAQ. V lost 4 bases to trimming and J lost 3 bases; unmatched junction nucleotides: 8. CDR3 length equals 15 residues. CDR3 sequence (DNA): TGTGCCAGCAGCTCCGAGGGGGCTTGGGACACTGAAGCTTTCTTT. It codes for CASSSEGAWDTEAFF.

This clone was seen only once. This sequence joins TRBV18 and TRBJ1-1, with D possibly being TRBD1 (5 bases). V lost 1 base and J lost 1, with 10 bases in between. The CDR3 totals 15 residues. Germline V gives CDR1 KGHSH, CDR2 LQKENI. The CDR3 DNA reads TGTGCCAGCTCACCACAACCTACAGGGAACACTGAAGCTTTCTTT. As protein: CASSPQPTGNTEAFF.

Only a few counts were recorded for this clone. The chain couples TRBV11-3 to TRBJ2-5, with D unresolved. Germline V gives CDR1 SGHNT, CDR2 YENEEA. V was shortened by 3 bases and J by 3 bases, with 2 bases between the two germline ends. The CDR3 is 11 amino acids. The CDR3 is CASSFKETQYF. In DNA form, the CDR3 reads TGTGCCAGCAGCTTTAAAGAGACCCAGTACTTC.

The gene calls are TRBV30 and TRBJ2-3, with 8 bases matching TRBD2. This CDR3 is 15 amino acids long. V shed 1 base and J 2 bases; nucleotides not matched to a gene: 5. Per germline, CDR1 GTSNPN and CDR2 SVGIG (reference sequence). Here the CDR3 DNA reads TGTGCCTGGAGTGGCCCGGGACTAGACACAGATACGCAGTATTTT. Encoded protein: CAWSGPGLDTDTQYF.

The genes are TRBV19 and TRBJ2-2; 9 bases fit TRBD2. With 3 bases clipped from V and 1 base from J, the junction kept 3 bases outside the gene matches. The CDR3 runs 16 residues. Germline values: CDR1 LNHDA, CDR2 SQIVND (reference sequence). CDR3 nucleotide sequence: TGTGCCAGTAGTATCCTAGCGGGGCTGAACACCGGGGAGCTGTTTTTT. It is translated as CASSILAGLNTGELFF.

About this clone: This may arise from a read error, as a much more abundant clone is one base away. Other DNA sequences in this specimen translate into the identical CDR3. The chain recombines TRBV12-3 or TRBV12-4 with TRBJ2-7; TRBD1 might be the D (5 bases). Between the trimmed V and J ends, which lost 2 bases and 2 bases, there was a span of 7 bases. This CDR3 contains 13 residues. In DNA, the CDR3 is TGTGCCAGCAGTTTAACAGGTCCCTACGAGCAGTACTTC. Its protein product is CASSLTGPYEQYF.

This chain links TRBV30 with TRBJ1-1, with D possibly being TRBD1 (6 bases). The CDR3 has 13 residues. V was cut by 3 bases and J by 1 base, with 9 bases left in between. Per the germline V gene, CDR1 is GTSNPN and CDR2 is SVGIG (reference sequence). For the CDR3, the DNA is TGTGCCTGGAGGCAGGGGCAGAACACTGAAGCTTTCTTT. It yields the protein CAWRQGQNTEAFF. Based on the CDR3 plus reference TRBV30 and TRBJ1-1, the full variable domain is SQTIHQWPATLVQPVGSPLSLECTVEGTSNPNLYWYRQAAGRGLQLLFYSVGIGQISSEVPQNLSASRPQDRQFILSSKKLLLSDSGFYLCAWRQGQNTEAFFGQGTRLTVV.

This chain uses TRBV3-1 (or the pseudogene TRBV3-2) with TRBJ1-1; tentatively, D is TRBD1 (6 bases). The CDR3 runs to 14 residues. Deletions cut 0 bases from V and 5 bases from J, with 10 bases between. Looked up from germline, CDR1 is LGHDT and CDR2 is YNNKEL (reference sequence). The CDR3 region has the DNA TGTGCCAGCAGCCAAGAGGGGGCCGGAACTGAAGCTTTCTTT. Protein product: CASSQEGAGTEAFF.

The chain joins TRBV12-3 or TRBV12-4 to TRBJ2-2; 8 bases are shared with TRBD2. With 5 bases clipped from V and 6 bases from J, the junction kept 2 bases outside the gene matches. This CDR3 is 13 amino acids long. The CDR3 is CASSERGSGELFF. For the CDR3, the DNA is TGTGCCAGCAGTGAGCGGGGGTCCGGGGAGCTGTTTTTT.

The gene calls are TRBV2 and TRBJ2-3; 7 nucleotides agree with TRBD2. The V segment lost 8 bases and the J segment 2 bases; nucleotides outside the gene matches: 16. This CDR3 spans 17 amino acids. Germline CDR1 reads SNHLY; CDR2 reads FYNNEI. CDR3 residues: CASGLAVHLSSTDTQYF. CDR3 nucleotides: TGTGCCAGCGGGCTAGCGGTTCATTTAAGCTCCACAGATACGCAGTATTTT.

This clone has only a few counts. The chain employs TRBV30 and TRBJ2-7; possible D gene TRBD1, 6 bases. From germline, CDR1 is GTSNPN and CDR2 SVGIG (reference sequence). CDR3 length: 12 amino acids. The V and J ends lost 1 base and 5 bases respectively, with 9 bases between them. The CDR3 protein is CAWSASGDEQYF. CDR3 DNA: TGTGCCTGGAGTGCCTCAGGGGACGAGCAGTACTTC.

For the CDR3, the DNA is TGTGCCAGCAGCTTCGGGAAAACCGGGGAGCTGTTTTTT. This gives the protein CASSFGKTGELFF. The chain links TRBV7-9 to TRBJ2-2, with a possible D match to TRBD2 (5 bases). Germline CDR1 reads SEHNR; CDR2 reads FQNEAQ (reference sequence). The CDR3 sequence is 13 residues long. With 3 bases removed from V and 5 bases from J, the gap between germline ends came to 7 bases.

The chain couples TRBV15 to TRBJ1-2, with D tentatively TRBD1 (6 bases). The germline V and J ends were trimmed by 5 bases and 4 bases, with 17 bases remaining between them. The CDR3 is 15 residues long. CDR1 is LNHNV and CDR2 is YYDKDF in the germline V gene (reference sequence). CDR3 sequence reads: CATSLSRGGAYGYTF. The CDR3 DNA reads as TGTGCCACCAGCCTTTCCAGGGGAGGGGCCTATGGCTACACCTTC. The variable domain in full, completed from reference TRBV15 and TRBJ1-2, reads DAMVIQNPRYQVTQFGKPVTLSCSQTLNHNVMYWYQQKSSQAPKLLFHYYDKDFNNEADTPDNFQSRRPNTSFCFLDIRSPGLGDTAMYLCATSLSRGGAYGYTFGSGTRLTVV.

This chain connects TRBV6-5 to TRBJ2-3, with D possibly being TRBD2 (6 bases). The CDR3 loop spans 15 amino acids. Per germline, CDR1 MNHEY and CDR2 SVGAGI. The V and J ends lost 2 bases and 0 bases respectively, with 9 bases between them. The CDR3, as DNA: TGTGCCAGCAGTTACGAGGGACTTAGCACAGATACGCAGTATTTT. Protein sequence: CASSYEGLSTDTQYF.

The chain joins TRBV15 to TRBJ2-5, with a weak D call TRBD2 (5 bases). V was trimmed by 4 bases and J by 0 bases, leaving 12 bases between them. Germline CDR1 LNHNV, CDR2 YYDKDF (reference sequence). The CDR3 spans 15 residues. The CDR3 protein is CATSTITGNQETQYF. CDR3 DNA sequence: TGTGCCACCAGCACCATAACGGGAAACCAAGAGACCCAGTACTTC.

The table lists this clone with a few counts. The CDR3 region has the DNA TGTGCCAGCAGCCTAGGGCTTTTGAACACTGAAGCTTTCTTT. It translates to CASSLGLLNTEAFF. This chain uses TRBV7-2 with TRBJ1-1; D not resolved. Trimming cost V 5 bases and J 0 bases, with 10 bases left between them. CDR1 SGHTA and CDR2 FQGNSA come from the germline V gene. The CDR3 loop spans 14 amino acids.

The rearrangement joins TRBV30 to TRBJ1-1; TRBD1 is a possible D gene (6 bases). V lost 2 bases to trimming and J lost 1 base, with 14 bases between them. CDR1 and CDR2 from the germline V gene are GTSNPN and SVGIG (reference sequence). The CDR3 sequence is 15 residues long. CDR3 sequence reads: CAWSIYGTTNTEAFF. As DNA, the CDR3 is TGTGCCTGGAGTATCTATGGGACAACGAACACTGAAGCTTTCTTT.

This chain connects TRBV11-2 to TRBJ2-1, with D unclear. The germline V and J ends were trimmed by 6 bases and 4 bases, with 13 bases remaining between them. The germline gives CDR1 SGHAT, CDR2 FQNNGV. The CDR3 sequence is 14 residues long. The CDR3 DNA reads TGTGCCAGCAGTTCAGACTTTGGGTACAATGAGCAGTTCTTC. Amino acids: CASSSDFGYNEQFF.

This clone was detected once. This sequence joins TRBV7-9 and TRBJ2-7; 9 nucleotides agree with TRBD2. The germline V gene encodes CDR1 SEHNR and CDR2 FQNEAQ (reference sequence). V trimming: 1 base; J trimming: 5 bases; junction bases outside the gene matches: 6. The CDR3 loop spans 15 amino acids. CDR3 residues: CASSLGSGRIHEQYF. DNA for the CDR3: TGTGCCAGCAGCTTAGGCAGCGGGAGGATCCACGAGCAGTACTTC.

This clone occurred once. CDR3 protein: CASKDTADTEAFF. The CDR3 DNA sequence: TGTGCCAGCAAAGATACAGCTGACACTGAAGCTTTCTTT. The chain joins TRBV7-9 to TRBJ1-1; D remains unclear. Per the germline V gene, CDR1 is SEHNR and CDR2 is FQNEAQ (reference sequence). The CDR3 runs 13 residues. V lost 7 bases and J lost 3, with 12 bases in between.